These 28 T cell receptor beta chains came from one sample sequenced in a study of CD8+CD57+ T cells in acquired aplastic anemia. TCR beta VDJ and CDR3 were profiled, and genomic DNA was the template. TCRdb used MiXCR to reprocess the reads, holding one entry per CDR3 protein. The table shows roughly 130,000 distinct CDR3 sequences, with about 46% occurring only once. The sequenced sample consisted of sorted CD4+, CD8+, or CD8+CD57+ T cells (not recorded which) from PBMCs. Every receptor here comes from a human donor in good health, serving as a control.

The rearrangement joins TRBV2 to TRBJ2-7, with 7 bases aligning to TRBD1. The CDR3 is 13 residues long. Germline values: CDR1 SNHLY, CDR2 FYNNEI. The V gene end was trimmed by 5 bases and the J gene end by 3 bases; junction bases not matched to a gene: 4. CDR3: CASSYRGSYEQYF. The CDR3 DNA reads as TGTGCCAGCAGTTACAGGGGTAGCTACGAGCAGTACTTC.

The chain is built from TRBV25-1 and TRBJ2-5; TRBD1 agrees at 8 bases. The V and J ends lost 2 bases and 2 bases, in that order; junction bases with no gene match: 7. CDR3 length: 16 amino acids. Germline CDR1 and CDR2: MGHDK and SYGVNS. In nucleotides, the CDR3 is TGTGCCAGCAGTGAACTTTGGACAGGGAAACAAGAGACCCAGTACTTC. Its protein is CASSELWTGKQETQYF.

This clonotype was counted once. The chain joins TRBV5-6 to TRBJ1-1; no reliable D call. Trimming stripped 4 bases from V and 10 bases from J, with 14 bases between. CDR1 is SGHDT, CDR2 YYEEEE, per germline. The CDR3 runs 12 residues. CDR3 amino acids: CASSRGGASAFF. The CDR3 region has the DNA TGTGCCAGCAGCCGTGGAGGTGCCTCAGCTTTCTTT.

The chain employs TRBV21-1 and TRBJ1-6. TRBV21-1 is reported as a pseudogene. The CDR3 sequence is 19 residues long. The CDR3 reads CASSKVSGLQSSYNSPLHF. DNA for the CDR3: TGTGCCAGCAGCAAAGTGTCGGGACTCCAGAGCTCCTATAATTCACCCCTCCACTTT.

The chain carries TRBV9 and TRBJ2-5; 11 nucleotides line up with TRBD2. The germline CDR1 and CDR2 sequences are SGDLS and YYNGEE. After removal of 0 bases from V and 4 bases from J, the junction contained 5 bases not matched to a gene. The CDR3 covers 16 residues. Written as DNA, the CDR3 is TGTGCCAGCAGCGTAGATCTAGCGGGGGGACTAGAGACCCAGTACTTC. This gives the protein CASSVDLAGGLETQYF.

This clonotype was counted at least ten times. The chain has TRBV11-2 and TRBJ1-4; D not certain. The CDR3 extends over 15 amino acids. Germline V gene data show CDR1 as SGHAT and CDR2 as FQNNGV. Trimming cost V 6 bases and J 3 bases, with 14 bases left between them. CDR3 protein: CASRSIAGSNEKLFF. The CDR3 bases are TGTGCCAGCAGATCTATAGCGGGGTCTAATGAAAAACTGTTTTTT.

This clonotype was recorded a few times. This may come from a read error, since a much larger clone is one base off. This chain connects TRBV5-1 to TRBJ2-3, with 7 positions matching TRBD1. The trim removed 7 bases at V and 5 bases at J, leaving 13 bases unmatched. From germline, CDR1 is SGHRS and CDR2 YFSETQ. The CDR3 totals 15 residues. The CDR3 nucleotides read TGCGCCAGCTGCTCGACCGGGACAGTGGGAGATACGCAGTATTTT. It is translated as CASCSTGTVGDTQYF.

Points on this clonotype: Given a much more abundant clone one base away, this may be a read error. The chain has TRBV4-3 and TRBJ1-1, with D unclear. There are 16 residues in the CDR3. Germline values: CDR1 LGHNA, CDR2 YSLEER. This chain's CDR3 is CANSQALVALNTEAFF. The CDR3, as DNA: TGCGCCAACAGCCAAGCACTTGTTGCTTTGAACACTGAAGCTTTCTTT.

The genes are TRBV19 and TRBJ1-2; 9 bases are a match to TRBD1. The length of the CDR3 is 14 residues. Germline V gene data show CDR1 as LNHDA and CDR2 as SQIVND (reference sequence). V gave up 3 bases and J gave up 4 bases; unmatched junction bases: 3. CDR3 sequence (DNA): TGTGCCAGTAGTATCTCGGGACAGGGCTATGGCTACACCTTC. This sequence encodes CASSISGQGYGYTF.

This rearrangement joins TRBV7-9 to TRBJ2-7; D gene uncertain. CDR3 size: 14 residues. The V gene lost 5 bases and the J gene lost 2 bases, with 13 bases spanning the gap. CDR1 and CDR2 from the germline V gene are SEHNR and FQNEAQ (reference sequence). The DNA for the CDR3 is TGTGCCAGCAGCCTTCTGAACATTGCCTACGAGCAGTACTTC. Its protein product is CASSLLNIAYEQYF. Using reference TRBV7-9 and TRBJ2-7 for the parts outside the CDR3, the full variable domain is DTGVSQNPRHKITKRGQNVTFRCDPISEHNRLYWYRQTLGQGPEFLTYFQNEAQLEKSRLLSDRFSAERPKGSFSTLEIQRTEQGDSAMYLCASSLLNIAYEQYFGPGTRLTVT.

The genes are TRBV2 and TRBJ2-1, with 11 bases lining up with TRBD1. V was pared by 7 bases and J by 9 bases, with 11 bases of the junction left unmatched. CDR3 length equals 15 residues. Germline loops: CDR1 SNHLY, CDR2 FYNNEI. CDR3 nucleotides: TGTGCCAGCACCCTCCCGGGACAGGGGGTTAGTGAGCAGTTCTTC. Amino acids: CASTLPGQGVSEQFF. Together with reference TRBV2 and TRBJ2-1, the CDR3 gives the full variable domain: EPEVTQTPSHQVTQMGQEVILRCVPISNHLYFYWYRQILGQKVEFLVSFYNNEISEKSEIFDDQFSVERPDGSNFTLKIRSTKLEDSAMYFCASTLPGQGVSEQFFGPGTRLTVL.

This clonotype was seen more than once but under ten times. The chain links TRBV29-1 to TRBJ2-6, with D unresolved. V lost 2 bases, J lost 0 bases, and 5 bases lay in between. CDR3 length: 14 amino acids. CDR1 SQVTM and CDR2 ANQGSEA come from the germline V gene. CDR3 coding DNA: TGCAGCGTTGAATTCGGCTCTGGGGCCAACGTCCTGACTTTC. This codes for CSVEFGSGANVLTF.

The chain carries TRBV24-1 and TRBJ2-7; the D is unclear. CDR1 KGHDR and CDR2 SFDVKD come from the germline V gene. The CDR3 covers 9 residues. V lost 4 bases and J 8 bases, leaving 2 bases between the germline ends. The CDR3 here is CATSDQQYF. CDR3 nucleotides: TGTGCCACCAGTGACCAGCAGTACTTC.

In its sample, this clonotype was seen many times. The gene calls are TRBV6-5 and TRBJ1-6; D gene uncertain. The CDR3 sequence is 15 residues long. Deletions cut 0 bases from V and 6 bases from J, with 9 bases between. The germline V gene has CDR1 MNHEY and CDR2 SVGAGI. The chain's CDR3 is CASSYSLTSNSPLHF. DNA of the CDR3: TGTGCCAGCAGTTACTCTTTGACATCTAATTCACCCCTCCACTTT.

The chain has TRBV6-2 or TRBV6-3 and TRBJ1-4, with D hard to call. CDR1 is MNHEY, CDR2 SVGEGT, per germline. The germline V and J ends were trimmed by 0 bases and 0 bases, with 14 bases remaining between them. This CDR3 is built from 18 residues. This chain's CDR3 is CASSYSTPTRTTNEKLFF. CDR3 bases: TGTGCCAGCAGTTACTCGACGCCCACCAGAACAACTAATGAAAAACTGTTTTTT.

This clonotype was seen many times. The rearrangement uses TRBV12-3 or TRBV12-4 and TRBJ2-5, with 8 bases identical to TRBD2. The CDR3 is made up of 14 amino acids. J was trimmed by 4 bases and V by 7 bases; bases with no gene match: 8. CDR3 region: CASTTSGGRETQYF. For the CDR3, the DNA is TGTGCCAGCACCACCAGCGGGGGTAGAGAGACCCAGTACTTC.

This clonotype was recorded at least ten times. The gene calls are TRBV2 and TRBJ2-2; 8 bases map to TRBD1. Germline CDR1 and CDR2: SNHLY and FYNNEI. The CDR3 sequence is 14 residues long. J lost 7 bases, V lost 5 bases, and 6 bases had no gene match. DNA of the CDR3: TGTGCCAGCAGTCGGACAGGGTTGCGCGGGGAGCTGTTTTTT. This gives the protein CASSRTGLRGELFF.

In its sample, this clonotype was seen many times. The chain combines TRBV6-1 with TRBJ1-5; D possibly corresponds to TRBD1 (5 bases). Per germline, CDR1 MNHNS and CDR2 SASEGT. Between the trimmed V and J ends, which lost 6 bases and 2 bases, there was a span of 8 bases. There are 13 residues in the CDR3. As DNA, the CDR3 is TGTGCCAGCAGGACAGCTGGCAATCAGCCCCAGCATTTT. This sequence encodes CASRTAGNQPQHF.

The genes are TRBV11-1 and TRBJ2-7, with a tentative D call TRBD2 (5 bases). CDR1 and CDR2 from the germline V gene are SGHAT and FQDESV (reference sequence). Trimming stripped 2 bases from V and 2 bases from J, with 16 bases between. The CDR3 sequence is 16 residues long. In DNA form, the CDR3 reads TGTGCCAGCAGCTTACCCTCCTCGGGGTCGACCTACGAGCAGTACTTC. Its protein is CASSLPSSGSTYEQYF.

The V gene is TRBV4-3, the J gene TRBJ2-5, with D maybe TRBD2 (5 bases). Germline lookup yields CDR1 LGHNA and CDR2 YSLEER. The CDR3 has 13 residues. V lost 0 bases and J 9 bases, leaving 11 bases between the germline ends. CDR3 region: CASSQEESSPQYF. Here the CDR3 DNA reads TGCGCCAGCAGCCAAGAAGAGTCTAGCCCCCAGTACTTC.

The J gene is TRBJ1-2, the V gene TRBV9; 7 nucleotides line up with TRBD1. Trimming cost V 4 bases and J 0 bases; bases outside gene matches: 6. Germline V gives CDR1 SGDLS, CDR2 YYNGEE. This CDR3 comprises 15 residues. CDR3 coding DNA: TGTGCCAGCAGCACAGGGGACACTTCTAACTATGGCTACACCTTC. It encodes CASSTGDTSNYGYTF.

The rearrangement joins TRBV3-1 to TRBJ2-2; 8 nucleotides match TRBD1. The CDR3 extends over 15 amino acids. Trimming at V came to 5 bases and at J to 4 bases, leaving 6 bases not matched to a gene. Germline CDR1 LGHDT, CDR2 YNNKEL (reference sequence). This chain's CDR3 is CASSTGTGPTGELFF. CDR3 nucleotides: TGTGCCAGCAGCACGGGGACAGGCCCCACCGGGGAGCTGTTTTTT.

V gene TRBV12-3 or TRBV12-4 combines with J gene TRBJ1-2, with D maybe TRBD1 (5 bases). This CDR3 is 11 amino acids long. The ends were cut back, 3 bases at V and 6 bases at J, with 5 bases in the middle. The CDR3 sequence is CASSLGDGYTF. CDR3 DNA: TGTGCCAGCAGTTTGGGGGATGGCTACACCTTC.

The chain is built from TRBV29-1 and TRBJ2-2; D possibly corresponds to TRBD2 (5 bases). The CDR3 spans 12 residues. Trimming shortened V by 5 bases and J by 1 base, and 5 bases separated the two germline ends. The V gene's germline CDR1 is SQVTM and CDR2 ANQGSEA. The CDR3 loop is CSVRENTGELFF. CDR3 bases: TGCAGCGTTCGGGAGAACACCGGGGAGCTGTTTTTT.

This clonotype was detected only a few times. This chain uses TRBV24-1 with TRBJ2-3; no reliable D call. The CDR3 is 14 residues long. Germline V CDR1 and CDR2: KGHDR, SFDVKD. Trimming removed 8 bases from V and 2 bases from J, with 13 bases in between. The CDR3 here is CATKDGVITDTQYF. CDR3 bases: TGTGCCACCAAGGATGGGGTTATCACAGATACGCAGTATTTT.

The CDR3 nucleotides read TGTGCCAGTAAGGTCCGAGGGGGTGCCTACGAGCAGTACTTC. It is translated as CASKVRGGAYEQYF. The V and J genes are TRBV19 and TRBJ2-7; D might be TRBD1 (6 bases). Looked up from germline, CDR1 is LNHDA and CDR2 is SQIVND (reference sequence). The CDR3 is made up of 14 amino acids. V lost 7 bases to trimming and J lost 2 bases, with 15 bases between them.

The J gene is TRBJ2-7, the V gene TRBV7-6, with TRBD1 matching 7 bases. The CDR3 contains 15 residues. The V segment lost 3 bases and the J segment 1 base; nucleotides outside the gene matches: 6. Germline V gene data show CDR1 as SGHVS and CDR2 as FNYEAQ. This CDR3 reads CASSLETGESYEQYF. DNA of the CDR3: TGTGCCAGCAGCTTGGAAACAGGGGAATCCTACGAGCAGTACTTC.

Concerning this clonotype: At one end, the junction sequence differs from germline, possibly due to a read error. The chain couples TRBV7-2 to TRBJ1-2; D remains unclear. CDR3 length equals 13 residues. Per the germline V gene, CDR1 is SGHTA and CDR2 is FQGNSA. The CDR3 DNA reads as TGTGCCAGCAGCTTACACAGTAGCTATGGCCACACCTTC. Translated: CASSLHSSYGHTF.